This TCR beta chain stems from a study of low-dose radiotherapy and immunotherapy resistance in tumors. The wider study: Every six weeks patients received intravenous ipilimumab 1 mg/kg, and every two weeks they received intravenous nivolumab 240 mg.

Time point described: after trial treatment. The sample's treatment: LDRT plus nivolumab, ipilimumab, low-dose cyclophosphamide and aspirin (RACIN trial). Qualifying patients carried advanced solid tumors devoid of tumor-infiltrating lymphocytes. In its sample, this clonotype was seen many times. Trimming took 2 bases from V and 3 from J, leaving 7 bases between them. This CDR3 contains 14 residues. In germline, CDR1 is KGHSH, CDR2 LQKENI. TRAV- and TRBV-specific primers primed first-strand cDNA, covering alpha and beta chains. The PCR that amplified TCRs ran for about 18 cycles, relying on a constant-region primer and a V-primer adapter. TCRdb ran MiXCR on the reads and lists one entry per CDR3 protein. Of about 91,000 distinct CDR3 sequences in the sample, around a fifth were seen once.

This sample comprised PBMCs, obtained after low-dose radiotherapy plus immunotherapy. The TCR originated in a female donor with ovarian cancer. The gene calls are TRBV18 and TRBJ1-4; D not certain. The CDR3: CASSPTSSNEKLFF. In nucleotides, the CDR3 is TGTGCCAGCTCACCAACCTCCTCTAATGAAAAACTGTTTTTT. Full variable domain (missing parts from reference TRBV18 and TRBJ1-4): NAGVMQNPRHLVRRRGQEARLRCSPMKGHSHVYWYRQLPEEGLKFMVYLQKENIIDESGMPKERFSAEFPKEGPSILRIQQVVRGDSAAYFCASSPTSSNEKLFFGSGTQLSVL.